Listed below are T cell receptor beta chains from one sample, sequenced in a study of blood T cell repertoires in COVID-19. Libraries were prepared by immunoSEQ multiplex PCR; TCRdb keeps only in-frame clonotypes and omits some of them. Of about 210,000 clones listed, 75% to 90% are singletons. Sequenced: peripheral blood. The receptors come from a woman aged 40-49 years with acute or convalescent COVID-19. The conserved cysteine and the conserved F or W are not part of the CDR3 here. The D gene is left open where the match is weak.

j_gene: TRBJ2-2
v_gene: TRBV29-1
d_gene: .
CDR3aa: SVMVWVLTEKGELF

j_gene: TRBJ2-1
v_gene: TRBV5-1
d_gene: TRBD2
CDR3aa: ASSFSGGNFNEQF

j_gene: TRBJ1-1
v_gene: TRBV2
d_gene: .
CDR3aa: ASSEAFGPGDEAF

j_gene: TRBJ2-5
v_gene: TRBV2
d_gene: .
CDR3aa: ASRPGVETQY

j_gene: TRBJ1-2
v_gene: TRBV4-1
d_gene: .
CDR3aa: ASSQTGNYGYT

j_gene: TRBJ2-5
v_gene: TRBV9
d_gene: TRBD1
CDR3aa: ASSRQGQETQY

j_gene: TRBJ1-1
v_gene: TRBV7-9
d_gene: .
CDR3aa: ASSRPGLGNTEAF

j_gene: TRBJ1-4
v_gene: TRBV5-6
d_gene: .
CDR3aa: ASSPQREGEKLF

j_gene: TRBJ1-2
v_gene: TRBV7-2
d_gene: TRBD1
CDR3aa: ASSLGAGGAYGYT

j_gene: TRBJ1-3
v_gene: TRBV5-1
d_gene: .
CDR3aa: ASSLWQSSGNTIY

j_gene: TRBJ1-1
v_gene: TRBV19
d_gene: .
CDR3aa: ASSLPGIGAF

j_gene: TRBJ1-5
v_gene: TRBV12-5
d_gene: .
CDR3aa: ASGLGQNRNQPQH

j_gene: TRBJ2-3
v_gene: TRBV16
d_gene: .
CDR3aa: ASSVISTDTQY

j_gene: TRBJ1-2
v_gene: TRBV24-1
d_gene: TRBD1
CDR3aa: ATSDPRTGNYGYT

j_gene: TRBJ1-2
v_gene: TRBV29-1
d_gene: TRBD1
CDR3aa: SVEGLGRSQGGNYGYT

j_gene: TRBJ2-1
v_gene: TRBV27
d_gene: TRBD2
CDR3aa: ASGRGSGAYNEQF

j_gene: TRBJ2-3
v_gene: TRBV11-2
d_gene: TRBD2
CDR3aa: ASSLSSGGATDTQY

j_gene: TRBJ1-1
v_gene: TRBV2
d_gene: .
CDR3aa: ASRRDRSHMNTEAF

j_gene: TRBJ2-3
v_gene: TRBV12-5
d_gene: TRBD1
CDR3aa: ASGPGQGARLTDTQY

j_gene: TRBJ2-3
v_gene: TRBV9
d_gene: TRBD2
CDR3aa: ASSVGLGGGTDTQY

j_gene: TRBJ1-6
v_gene: TRBV27
d_gene: .
CDR3aa: ASSFGSGNSPLH

j_gene: TRBJ2-1
v_gene: TRBV30
d_gene: .
CDR3aa: ALLSDGYNEQF

j_gene: TRBJ2-1
v_gene: TRBV2
d_gene: TRBD1
CDR3aa: ARKTGGVYNEQF

j_gene: TRBJ2-2
v_gene: TRBV7-9
d_gene: .
CDR3aa: ASSFPRAGVNTGELF

j_gene: TRBJ2-5
v_gene: TRBV5-1
d_gene: TRBD2
CDR3aa: ASSLSGGGETQY

j_gene: TRBJ1-1
v_gene: TRBV6-5
d_gene: TRBD1
CDR3aa: ASSRDRSNTEAF

j_gene: TRBJ1-1
v_gene: TRBV10-2
d_gene: TRBD1
CDR3aa: ASSYGTARPEAF

j_gene: TRBJ1-3
v_gene: TRBV29-1
d_gene: TRBD1
CDR3aa: SVDPGQGNTIY

j_gene: TRBJ1-2
v_gene: TRBV30
d_gene: .
CDR3aa: AWSPKPGGSHGYT

j_gene: TRBJ1-2
v_gene: TRBV10-2
d_gene: .
CDR3aa: ASTRGGADGYT

j_gene: TRBJ1-1
v_gene: TRBV13
d_gene: .
CDR3aa: ASSSTELNTEAF

j_gene: TRBJ2-2
v_gene: TRBV9
d_gene: TRBD1
CDR3aa: ASSVETGPTGELF

j_gene: TRBJ1-4
v_gene: TRBV9
d_gene: .
CDR3aa: ASSVGLTNEKLF

j_gene: TRBJ2-3
v_gene: TRBV10-1
d_gene: TRBD2
CDR3aa: ASSESGGPGTDTQY

j_gene: TRBJ1-1
v_gene: TRBV5-1
d_gene: .
CDR3aa: ASSLNQGGGTEAF

j_gene: TRBJ1-2
v_gene: TRBV3-1/TRBV3-2
d_gene: .
CDR3aa: ASSRGTQGGGYT

j_gene: TRBJ1-2
v_gene: TRBV6-5
d_gene: TRBD1
CDR3aa: ASSDNRGRGGYT

j_gene: TRBJ2-1
v_gene: TRBV10-1
d_gene: TRBD1
CDR3aa: ASSEGGTGDEQF